The rows below give T cell receptor beta chains drawn from one sample of a study of blood T cell repertoires in COVID-19. Assay used: immunoSEQ multiplex PCR; TCRdb lists only in-frame clones, some missing. The sample comprises roughly 160,000 clones, more than 65% of which are singletons, and roughly a tenth rests with the top ten. The sequencing sample was made of peripheral blood. The receptor source for this set is an elderly woman with active or convalescent COVID-19. Both conserved end residues are part of each CDR3.

v_gene	j_gene	CDR3aa
TRBV2	TRBJ2-1	CASLSGLAGGNEQFF
TRBV19	TRBJ1-1	CASRRGHQMNTEAFF
TRBV4-1	TRBJ1-2	CASSSGGRPNYGYTF
TRBV7-9	TRBJ2-7	CASSLYGYEQYF
TRBV19	TRBJ1-2	CASSWTGGNTNHYGYTF
TRBV6-6	TRBJ1-2	CASSYDRVGYTF
TRBV25-1	TRBJ1-6	CASSDKWATANSPLHF
TRBV11-2	TRBJ2-2	CASSFAAGQGAGELFF
TRBV7-9	TRBJ1-6	CASSPLDRAYNSPLHF
TRBV6-5	TRBJ1-1	CASRPPRGNEAFF
TRBV6-1	TRBJ1-1	CASSEALPMLNTEAFF
TRBV5-1	TRBJ1-5	CASSLEGQGTQPQHF
TRBV4-1	TRBJ1-2	CASSQDMSVNYGYTF
TRBV19	TRBJ2-1	CASSIGTGRGNEQFF
TRBV7-9	TRBJ1-4	CASSLTSGQPKLFF
TRBV5-1	TRBJ2-7	CASSLEDRAGEQYF
TRBV29-1	TRBJ2-2	CSAATGQTGELFF
TRBV7-3	TRBJ2-6	CASSLTTGAGANVLTF
TRBV9	TRBJ2-3	CASSAGGPNTQYF
TRBV6-5	TRBJ1-2	CASVTGGWHYGYTF
TRBV7-2	TRBJ1-2	CASSLGAIYGYTF
TRBV9	TRBJ2-5	CASSVGQDTETQYF
TRBV30	TRBJ1-2	CAWSPQGGYGYTF
TRBV6-1	TRBJ1-2	CASSEANGSYGYTF
TRBV27	TRBJ1-4	CASSLRGTFNEKLFF
TRBV9	TRBJ2-7	CASSVSKAGQYF
TRBV3-1/TRBV3-2	TRBJ1-2	CASSQDRGANYGYTF
TRBV5-1	TRBJ2-3	CASTNPGTGGADTQYF
TRBV30	TRBJ1-5	CAWSANTGVHQPQHF
TRBV4-2	TRBJ2-3	CASSRGSGETDTQYF
TRBV2	TRBJ2-7	CASSRDSFYEQYF
TRBV19	TRBJ1-2	CASSIRQGVDGYTF
TRBV6-5	TRBJ2-3	CASRDRGLTDTQYF
TRBV21-1	TRBJ1-2	CASRGGGAGYTF
TRBV19	TRBJ1-5	CASTQWTGNQPQHF
TRBV5-8	TRBJ2-5	CASSLDRAQETQYF
TRBV19	TRBJ1-3	CASSIGRVSGNTIYF
TRBV10-1	TRBJ2-1	CASSELPSGLYNEQFF
TRBV11-2	TRBJ2-3	CASSFRGSHTDTQYF
TRBV7-9	TRBJ2-5	CASSPLGGTGIQETQYF
TRBV19	TRBJ1-1	CASSMIRGTEAFF